This paragraph covers one T cell receptor (beta chain) sequence. The source of the sample is a study of monozygotic twins with inflammatory bowel disease. The CDR3 is 12 residues long. The V gene's germline CDR1 is LNHDA and CDR2 SQIVND (reference sequence). TCRdb reprocessed the 5' RACE reads, keeping one entry per CDR3 protein, no DNA. This repertoire includes 300,000 to 400,000 distinct CDR3 sequences. J is TRBJ1-2 and V is TRBV19; the D call of TRBD1 rests on TCRdb alone, since no DNA is present to check it. The receptor comes from a human donor with ulcerative colitis or Crohn's disease, or a healthy co-twin of an affected twin (not recorded which). Input material: blood. The CDR3 protein is CASSTQAYGYTF.